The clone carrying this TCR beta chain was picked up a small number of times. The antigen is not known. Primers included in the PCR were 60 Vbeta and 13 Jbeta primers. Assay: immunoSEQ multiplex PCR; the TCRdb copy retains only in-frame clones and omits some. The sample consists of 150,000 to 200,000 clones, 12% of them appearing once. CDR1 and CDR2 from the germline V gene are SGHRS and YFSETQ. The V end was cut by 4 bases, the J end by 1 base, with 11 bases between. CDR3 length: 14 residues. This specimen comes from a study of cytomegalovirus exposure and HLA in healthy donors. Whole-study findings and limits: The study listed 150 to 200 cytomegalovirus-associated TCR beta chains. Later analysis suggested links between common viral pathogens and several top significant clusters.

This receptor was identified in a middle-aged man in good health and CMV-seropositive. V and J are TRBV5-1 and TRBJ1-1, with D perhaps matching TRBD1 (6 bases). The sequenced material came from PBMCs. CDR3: CASSLWGQNTEAFF. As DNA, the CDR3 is TGCGCCAGCAGCCTGTGGGGACAGAACACTGAAGCTTTCTTT.